What follows describes a single T cell receptor (beta chain). Its antigen is undetermined. Germline loops: CDR1 MNHEY, CDR2 SVGAGI. This CDR3 has 14 amino acids. The V and J ends lost 6 bases and 6 bases respectively, with 12 bases between them. These data originate in a study of cytomegalovirus exposure and HLA in healthy donors. On the study more broadly: Drawn from HLA-typed donors, about 82 million unique TCRs were held in an early data release.

It was with 60 Vbeta and 13 Jbeta primers that the PCR ran. Here immunoSEQ multiplex PCR was the method, and the copy in TCRdb shows in-frame clones only, minus some. The table has about 90,000 clones, 75% to 80% seen once; the top ten hold about 4.5%. Regarding the study as a whole: Previous analysis showed most TCR beta V segments were productive about 87% or about 30% of the time.

This clonotype was obtained from a woman aged 40-49 years in good health and CMV-seropositive. Sequences were obtained from PBMCs. This rearrangement joins TRBV6-5 to TRBJ1-6; a weak D match, TRBD1 (6 bases). CDR3: CASRPQGSNSPLHF. The CDR3 nucleotides read TGTGCCAGCAGGCCACAGGGTAGTAATTCACCCCTCCACTTT.